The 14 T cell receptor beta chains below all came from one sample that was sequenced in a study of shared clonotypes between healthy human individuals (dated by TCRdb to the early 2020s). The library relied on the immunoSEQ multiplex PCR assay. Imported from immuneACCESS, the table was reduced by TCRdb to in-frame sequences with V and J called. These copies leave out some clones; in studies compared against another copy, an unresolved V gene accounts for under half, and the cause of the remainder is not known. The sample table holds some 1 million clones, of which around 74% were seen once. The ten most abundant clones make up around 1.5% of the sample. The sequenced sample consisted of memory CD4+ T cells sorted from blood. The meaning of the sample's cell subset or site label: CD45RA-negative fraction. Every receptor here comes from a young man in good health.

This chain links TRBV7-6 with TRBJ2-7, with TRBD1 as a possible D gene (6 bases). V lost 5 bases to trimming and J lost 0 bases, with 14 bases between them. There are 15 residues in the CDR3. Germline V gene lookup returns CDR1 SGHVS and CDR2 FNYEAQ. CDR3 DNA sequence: TGTGCCAGCAGCCCTCGACAGGCACCCTCCTACGAGCAGTACTTC. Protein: CASSPRQAPSYEQYF.

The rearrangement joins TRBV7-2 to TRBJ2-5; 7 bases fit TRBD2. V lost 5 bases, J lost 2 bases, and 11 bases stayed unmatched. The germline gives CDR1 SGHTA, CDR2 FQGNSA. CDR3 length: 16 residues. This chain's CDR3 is CASSPRGGSLQETQYF. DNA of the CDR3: TGTGCCAGCAGCCCACGGGGAGGGAGCCTTCAAGAGACCCAGTACTTC.

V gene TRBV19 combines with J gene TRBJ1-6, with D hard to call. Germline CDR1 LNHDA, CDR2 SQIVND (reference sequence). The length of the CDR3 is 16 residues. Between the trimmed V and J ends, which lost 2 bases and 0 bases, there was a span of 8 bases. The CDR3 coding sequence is TGTGCCAGTAGTATACAGTTCGGCTCCTATAATTCACCCCTCCACTTT. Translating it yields CASSIQFGSYNSPLHF.

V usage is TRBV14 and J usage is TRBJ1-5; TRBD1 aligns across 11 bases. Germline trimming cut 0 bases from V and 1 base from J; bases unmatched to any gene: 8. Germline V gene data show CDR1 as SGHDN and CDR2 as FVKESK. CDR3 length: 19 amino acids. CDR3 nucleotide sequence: TGTGCCAGCAGCCAAGAACAAGGGACAGGGGGTGGAAGCAATCAGCCCCAGCATTTT. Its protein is CASSQEQGTGGGSNQPQHF.

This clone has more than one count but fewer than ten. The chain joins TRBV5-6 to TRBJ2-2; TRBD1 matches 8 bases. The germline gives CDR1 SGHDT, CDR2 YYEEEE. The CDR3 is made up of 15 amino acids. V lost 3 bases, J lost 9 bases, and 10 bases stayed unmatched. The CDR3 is CASSSTAGGSWELFF. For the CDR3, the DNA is TGTGCCAGCAGCTCCACCGCAGGGGGCTCTTGGGAGCTGTTTTTT.

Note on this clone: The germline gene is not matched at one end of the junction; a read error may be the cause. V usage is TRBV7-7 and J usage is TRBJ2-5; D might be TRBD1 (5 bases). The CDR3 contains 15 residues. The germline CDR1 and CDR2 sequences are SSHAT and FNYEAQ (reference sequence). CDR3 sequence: CASSLAPGPQETQYF. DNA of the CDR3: TGTGCTAGCAGCTTAGCCCCAGGGCCCCAGGAGACCCAGTACTTC.

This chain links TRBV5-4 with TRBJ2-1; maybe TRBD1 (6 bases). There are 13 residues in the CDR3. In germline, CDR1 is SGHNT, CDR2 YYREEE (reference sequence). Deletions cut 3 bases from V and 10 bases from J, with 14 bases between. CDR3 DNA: TGTGCCAGCAGCTCTCAGGGGCAACTAGAGCAGTTCTTC. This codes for CASSSQGQLEQFF.

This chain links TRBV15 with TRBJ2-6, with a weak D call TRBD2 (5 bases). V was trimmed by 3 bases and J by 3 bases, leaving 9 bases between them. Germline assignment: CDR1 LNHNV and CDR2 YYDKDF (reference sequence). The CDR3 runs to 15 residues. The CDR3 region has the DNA TGTGCCACCAGCAGGTCGGGAAATGGGGCCAACGTCCTGACTTTC. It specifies CATSRSGNGANVLTF.

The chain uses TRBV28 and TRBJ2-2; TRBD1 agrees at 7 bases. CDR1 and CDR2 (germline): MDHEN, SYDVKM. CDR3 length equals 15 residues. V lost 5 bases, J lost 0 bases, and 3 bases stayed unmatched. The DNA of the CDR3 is TGTGCCAGCAGTCGGGGACAGACGAACACCGGGGAGCTGTTTTTT. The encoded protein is CASSRGQTNTGELFF.

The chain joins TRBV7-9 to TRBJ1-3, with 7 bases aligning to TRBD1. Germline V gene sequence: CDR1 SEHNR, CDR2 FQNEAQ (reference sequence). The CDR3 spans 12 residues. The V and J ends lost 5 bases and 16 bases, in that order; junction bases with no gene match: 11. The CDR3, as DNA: TGTGCCAGCAGCCGAGGGACAGCCGCGGGGTATTTT. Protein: CASSRGTAAGYF.

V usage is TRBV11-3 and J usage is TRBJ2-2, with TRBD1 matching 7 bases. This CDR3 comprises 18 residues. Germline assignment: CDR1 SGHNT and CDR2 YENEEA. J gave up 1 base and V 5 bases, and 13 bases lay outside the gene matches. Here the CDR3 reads CASSTPLDGQVNTGELFF. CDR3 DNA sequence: TGTGCCAGCAGCACCCCCCTGGACGGACAGGTGAACACCGGGGAGCTGTTTTTT.

The CDR3 region has the DNA TGCGCCAGCAGCGTTACAGGGGCAAACGGCTACACCTTC. This sequence encodes CASSVTGANGYTF. The chain links TRBV5-1 to TRBJ1-2; 7 nucleotides line up with TRBD1. Per germline, CDR1 SGHRS and CDR2 YFSETQ. V shed 4 bases, J shed 8 bases, and the junction held 8 bases outside the gene matches. This CDR3 has 13 amino acids.

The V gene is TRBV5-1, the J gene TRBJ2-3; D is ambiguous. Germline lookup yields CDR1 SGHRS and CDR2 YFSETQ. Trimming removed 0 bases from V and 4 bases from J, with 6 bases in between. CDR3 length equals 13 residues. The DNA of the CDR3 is TGCGCCAGCAGCTTGGTTCCCTCAGATACGCAGTATTTT. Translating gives CASSLVPSDTQYF.

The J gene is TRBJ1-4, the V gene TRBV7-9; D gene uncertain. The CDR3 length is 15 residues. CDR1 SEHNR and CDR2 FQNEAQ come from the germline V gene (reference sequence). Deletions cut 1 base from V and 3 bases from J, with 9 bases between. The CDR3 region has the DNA TGTGCCAGCAGCTTAGGGCAGGTCCCTAATGAAAAACTGTTTTTT. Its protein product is CASSLGQVPNEKLFF.